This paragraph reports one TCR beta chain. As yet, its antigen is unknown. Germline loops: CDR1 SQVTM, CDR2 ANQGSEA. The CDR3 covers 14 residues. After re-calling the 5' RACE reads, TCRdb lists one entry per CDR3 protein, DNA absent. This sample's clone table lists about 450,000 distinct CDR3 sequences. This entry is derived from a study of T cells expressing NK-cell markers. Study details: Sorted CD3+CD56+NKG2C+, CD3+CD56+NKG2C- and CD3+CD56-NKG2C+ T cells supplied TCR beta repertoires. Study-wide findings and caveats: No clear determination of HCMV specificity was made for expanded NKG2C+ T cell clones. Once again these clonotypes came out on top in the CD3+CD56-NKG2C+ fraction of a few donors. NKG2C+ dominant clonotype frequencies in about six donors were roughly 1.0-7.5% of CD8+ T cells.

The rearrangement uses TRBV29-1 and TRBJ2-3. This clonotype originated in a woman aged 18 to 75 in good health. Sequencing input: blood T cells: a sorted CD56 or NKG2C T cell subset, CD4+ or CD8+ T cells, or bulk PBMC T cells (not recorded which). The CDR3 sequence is CSVAAQHSADTQYF.